A single sample is the source of the 28 T cell receptor beta chains below, sequenced in a study of beta chain features in type 1 diabetes. Study findings and constraints: Type 1 diabetes patients had TCRB CDR3s that were shorter (moderately but significantly so) in all four CD4+ subsets.

The antigens for these receptors are not known. Since all of the isolated RNA was reverse transcribed, expressed TCRB transcripts were what got sequenced. Sequencing used immunoSEQ multiplex PCR; TCRdb keeps in-frame clones, though not all of them. This table holds about 160,000 clones, 63% found once. The sequenced sample was naive CD4+ T cells from blood. The receptors were sampled from a man aged 25-45 years with type 1 diabetes.

J is TRBJ2-4 and V is TRBV5-1; possible D gene TRBD1, 5 bases. CDR1 SGHRS and CDR2 YFSETQ come from the germline V gene. CDR3 length: 14 residues. The ends were cut back, 4 bases at V and 7 bases at J, with 15 bases in the middle. The CDR3: CASSRRSGLNIQYF. In DNA form, the CDR3 reads TGCGCCAGCAGCCGAAGATCAGGGTTGAACATTCAGTACTTC.

The chain uses TRBV18 and TRBJ2-3; the D gene is possibly TRBD2 (5 bases). V lost 4 bases and J lost 3, with 14 bases in between. The germline gives CDR1 KGHSH, CDR2 LQKENI. This CDR3 region has 15 residues. CDR3 DNA: TGTGCCAGCTCACTCTATCCTACTAGGACAGATACGCAGTATTTT. It specifies CASSLYPTRTDTQYF.

The chain carries TRBV30 and TRBJ2-3; D uncertain. The V and J ends lost 7 bases and 1 base respectively, with 12 bases between them. The CDR3 contains 13 residues. Germline assignment: CDR1 GTSNPN and CDR2 SVGIG (reference sequence). CDR3 DNA: TGTGCCTTCTCACTCGGTCGCACAGATACGCAGTATTTT. This encodes CAFSLGRTDTQYF.

The CDR3 sequence: CASTQGTGGFPETQYF. CDR3 DNA: TGTGCCAGCACCCAAGGGACAGGGGGCTTTCCAGAGACCCAGTACTTC. The rearrangement joins TRBV27 to TRBJ2-5, with 12 bases fitting TRBD1. The CDR3 spans 16 residues. Germline loops: CDR1 MNHEY, CDR2 SMNVEV (reference sequence). Germline trimming cut 7 bases from V and 4 bases from J; bases unmatched to any gene: 10.

V and J are TRBV30 and TRBJ1-4; perhaps TRBD1 as D (5 bases). V was cut by 4 bases and J by 10 bases, with 10 bases left in between. The CDR3 covers 11 residues. Germline values: CDR1 GTSNPN, CDR2 SVGIG (reference sequence). CDR3 DNA sequence: TGTGCCTGGATGCAGGGCCGAAAACTGTTTTTT. Its protein is CAWMQGRKLFF.

The CDR3 nucleotides are TGTGCCAGCAGCCTAGAGCGTTCCAAAAACATTCAGTACTTC. Translating gives CASSLERSKNIQYF. The chain couples TRBV7-9 to TRBJ2-4, with no clear D. The germline V and J ends were trimmed by 5 bases and 2 bases, with 10 bases remaining between them. The CDR3 is 14 amino acids. Looked up from germline, CDR1 is SEHNR and CDR2 is FQNEAQ (reference sequence).

The chain is built from TRBV10-3 and TRBJ2-7, with 8 bases aligning to TRBD2. Trimming at V came to 0 bases and at J to 3 bases, leaving 4 bases not matched to a gene. The CDR3 has 15 residues. The germline V gene has CDR1 ENHRY and CDR2 SYGVKD. The CDR3 sequence: CAISESLLADYEQYF. In DNA, the CDR3 is TGTGCCATCAGTGAGTCGTTACTAGCGGACTACGAGCAGTACTTC.

This clone was observed a handful of times. The rearrangement links TRBV15 to TRBJ1-2; D is ambiguous. This CDR3 has 13 amino acids. V lost 0 bases and J 8 bases, leaving 10 bases between the germline ends. Germline CDR1 and CDR2: LNHNV and YYDKDF (reference sequence). CDR3: CATSRDRFRGYTF. The CDR3 region has the DNA TGTGCCACCAGCAGAGATAGATTCCGGGGCTACACCTTC.

Only a few counts were recorded for this clone. Other DNA sequences in the sample encode the same CDR3. The V call is TRBV30, the J call TRBJ2-3; D ambiguous. This CDR3 is built from 12 residues. In germline, CDR1 is GTSNPN, CDR2 SVGIG (reference sequence). V dropped 0 bases and J dropped 3 bases, with 4 bases sitting between them. The CDR3 nucleotides read TGTGCCTGGAGTGTAAGTACAGATACGCAGTATTTT. It codes for CAWSVSTDTQYF.

There are a few counts of this clone. The J gene is TRBJ2-6, the V gene TRBV5-1; D not resolved. Trimming cost V 1 base and J 4 bases, with 12 bases left between them. This CDR3 has 16 amino acids. Germline V lookup: CDR1 SGHRS, CDR2 YFSETQ. CDR3 nucleotide sequence: TGCGCCAGCAGCTTGATGGGATCAGAGGGGGCCAACGTCCTGACTTTC. Protein: CASSLMGSEGANVLTF.

The rearrangement links TRBV30 to TRBJ2-5, with D hard to call. The CDR3 sequence is 14 residues long. From germline, CDR1 is GTSNPN and CDR2 SVGIG (reference sequence). V lost 2 bases, J lost 2 bases, and 12 bases lay in between. The DNA for the CDR3 is TGTGCCTGGAGTAAGGGCAGCCTTCAAGAGACCCAGTACTTC. It codes for CAWSKGSLQETQYF.

This chain joins TRBV4-1 and TRBJ1-6; a possible D gene is TRBD1 (5 bases). The germline V gene has CDR1 MGHRA and CDR2 YSYEKL. Trimming took off 0 bases at V and 15 bases at J, with 12 bases between the two ends. There are 13 residues in the CDR3. CDR3 loop: CASSQDPGLRLHF. The CDR3 DNA reads as TGCGCCAGCAGCCAAGACCCAGGGCTTCGCCTCCACTTT.

Only a few counts were recorded for this clone. The J gene is TRBJ1-4, the V gene TRBV29-1; no definite D call. V was cut by 6 bases and J by 0 bases, with 11 bases left in between. From germline, CDR1 is SQVTM and CDR2 ANQGSEA. The CDR3 is 14 residues long. The CDR3: CSVSDGATNEKLFF. The DNA of the CDR3 is TGCAGCGTGTCCGACGGAGCAACTAATGAAAAACTGTTTTTT.

The rearrangement links TRBV25-1 to TRBJ2-5, with 9 bases that match TRBD2. The CDR3 totals 16 residues. Germline V gene sequence: CDR1 MGHDK, CDR2 SYGVNS. Trimming cost V 2 bases and J 5 bases; bases outside gene matches: 9. CDR3 amino acids: CASSEPSGITTETQYF. The CDR3 DNA reads as TGTGCCAGCAGTGAACCTAGCGGGATCACCACGGAGACCCAGTACTTC.

The chain uses TRBV7-9 and TRBJ2-1; 11 bases align to TRBD2. V shed 11 bases, J shed 10 bases, and the junction held 13 bases outside the gene matches. The CDR3 contains 14 residues. Germline loops: CDR1 SEHNR, CDR2 FQNEAQ (reference sequence). For the CDR3, the DNA is TGTGCCTCGGGACTAGCGGAGCTCATCATGGAGCAGTTCTTC. Its protein product is CASGLAELIMEQFF. Together with reference TRBV7-9 and TRBJ2-1, the CDR3 gives the full variable domain: DTGVSQNPRHKITKRGQNVTFRCDPISEHNRLYWYRQTLGQGPEFLTYFQNEAQLEKSRLLSDRFSAERPKGSFSTLEIQRTEQGDSAMYLCASGLAELIMEQFFGPGTRLTVL.

This sequence joins TRBV29-1 and TRBJ1-4; TRBD1 agrees at 7 bases. This CDR3 comprises 12 residues. CDR1 and CDR2 from the germline V gene are SQVTM and ANQGSEA. V gave up 6 bases and J gave up 4 bases; unmatched junction bases: 2. DNA of the CDR3: TGCAGCGTCGGACAGGTTAATGAAAAACTGTTTTTT. Translating gives CSVGQVNEKLFF. The entire variable domain, with the rest obtained from reference TRBV29-1 and TRBJ1-4, is as follows: SAVISQKPSRDICQRGTSLTIQCQVDSQVTMMFWYRQQPGQSLTLIATANQGSEATYESGFVIDKFPISRPNLTFSTLTVSNMSPEDSSIYLCSVGQVNEKLFFGSGTQLSVL.

CDR3 sequence (DNA): TGTGCCAGCAGCCCCGGGTCAACAGGGGCTAATGAAAAACTGTTTTTT. This sequence encodes CASSPGSTGANEKLFF. This rearrangement joins TRBV9 to TRBJ1-4; 7 bases fit TRBD1. V lost 4 bases to trimming and J lost 3 bases; unmatched junction nucleotides: 9. Germline V gene lookup returns CDR1 SGDLS and CDR2 YYNGEE. The CDR3 spans 16 residues.

This clone was detected only a few times. CDR3 coding DNA: TGTGCCTGGAGTTCTACCTCTGGGGCCAACGTCCTGACTTTC. Its protein product is CAWSSTSGANVLTF. This chain connects TRBV30 to TRBJ2-6; no clear D. CDR3 length equals 14 residues. In germline, CDR1 is GTSNPN, CDR2 SVGIG (reference sequence). Deletions cut 2 bases from V and 0 bases from J, with 5 bases between.

J is TRBJ1-1 and V is TRBV29-1; D is ambiguous. In germline, CDR1 is SQVTM, CDR2 ANQGSEA. The CDR3 has 11 amino acids. The V and J ends lost 7 bases and 0 bases respectively, with 6 bases between them. The CDR3 is CSGSVNTEAFF. CDR3 sequence (DNA): TGCAGCGGGTCAGTGAACACTGAAGCTTTCTTT. Complete variable domain (other parts from reference TRBV29-1 and TRBJ1-1): SAVISQKPSRDICQRGTSLTIQCQVDSQVTMMFWYRQQPGQSLTLIATANQGSEATYESGFVIDKFPISRPNLTFSTLTVSNMSPEDSSIYLCSGSVNTEAFFGQGTRLTVV.

The V call is TRBV10-3, the J call TRBJ2-3, with 9 bases identical to TRBD1. J was trimmed by 5 bases and V by 6 bases; bases with no gene match: 6. The CDR3 totals 14 residues. From germline, CDR1 is ENHRY and CDR2 SYGVKD. The CDR3 sequence: CAISPGTGRDTQYF. In DNA form, the CDR3 reads TGTGCCATCAGCCCCGGGACAGGGCGAGATACGCAGTATTTT.

J is TRBJ1-2 and V is TRBV30, with a tentative D call TRBD1 (6 bases). V shed 5 bases and J shed 0 bases, with 10 bases lying between them. The germline V gene has CDR1 GTSNPN and CDR2 SVGIG (reference sequence). The CDR3 extends over 13 amino acids. The CDR3, as DNA: TGTGCCTGGGCAGGGGCGGCTAACTATGGCTACACCTTC. It encodes CAWAGAANYGYTF.

This clone came up a few times. The J gene is TRBJ1-6, the V gene TRBV29-1; 10 bases match TRBD1. Germline values: CDR1 SQVTM, CDR2 ANQGSEA. CDR3 length: 13 amino acids. V dropped 7 bases and J dropped 6; count of bases not matched to a gene: 3. CDR3 in amino acids: CSARTGGNSPLHF. For the CDR3, the DNA is TGCAGCGCTCGGACAGGGGGTAATTCACCCCTCCACTTT.

The genes are TRBV2 and TRBJ2-7, with D unclear. This CDR3 is built from 12 residues. Trimming shortened V by 4 bases and J by 2 bases, and 6 bases separated the two germline ends. CDR1 is SNHLY and CDR2 is FYNNEI in the germline V gene. The CDR3 sequence: CASSVAAYEQYF. The DNA of the CDR3 is TGTGCCAGCAGTGTTGCAGCCTACGAGCAGTACTTC.

This chain joins TRBV5-6 and TRBJ2-1, with 10 bases matching TRBD2. The CDR3 has 17 amino acids. V was clipped by 0 bases and J by 0 bases; unmatched bases: 3. Germline V lookup: CDR1 SGHDT, CDR2 YYEEEE. The CDR3 is CASSLVLAGDSYNEQFF. CDR3 nucleotides: TGTGCCAGCAGCTTGGTCCTAGCGGGGGACTCCTACAATGAGCAGTTCTTC.

This sequence joins TRBV29-1 and TRBJ1-5; D may be TRBD1 (5 bases). CDR1 is SQVTM, CDR2 ANQGSEA, per germline. Deletions cut 7 bases from V and 0 bases from J, with 10 bases between. The CDR3 covers 13 residues. CDR3 in amino acids: CSAKTASNQPQHF. CDR3 bases: TGCAGCGCTAAGACAGCTAGCAATCAGCCCCAGCATTTT.

This sequence joins TRBV4-3 and TRBJ1-1; D gene ambiguous. This CDR3 is built from 16 residues. V shed 1 base and J shed 3 bases, with 15 bases lying between them. Germline V gene lookup returns CDR1 LGHNA and CDR2 YSLEER. CDR3: CASSQVFVGRYTEAFF. CDR3 bases: TGCGCCAGCAGCCAAGTTTTTGTCGGGCGATACACTGAAGCTTTCTTT.

The J gene is TRBJ2-3, the V gene TRBV7-9; D remains ambiguous. Germline V gene sequence: CDR1 SEHNR, CDR2 FQNEAQ (reference sequence). V was pared by 5 bases and J by 8 bases, with 5 bases between. CDR3 size: 10 residues. The CDR3 loop reads CASSPGTQYF. The CDR3 DNA reads TGTGCCAGCAGCCCGGGTACGCAGTATTTT.

The V call is TRBV30, the J call TRBJ1-5; D gene unclear. The CDR3 runs to 14 residues. Trimming shortened V by 1 base and J by 0 bases, and 7 bases separated the two germline ends. Germline V lookup: CDR1 GTSNPN, CDR2 SVGIG (reference sequence). The DNA of the CDR3 is TGTGCCTGGAGTGGGGTCTATAGCAATCAGCCCCAGCATTTT. This codes for CAWSGVYSNQPQHF.